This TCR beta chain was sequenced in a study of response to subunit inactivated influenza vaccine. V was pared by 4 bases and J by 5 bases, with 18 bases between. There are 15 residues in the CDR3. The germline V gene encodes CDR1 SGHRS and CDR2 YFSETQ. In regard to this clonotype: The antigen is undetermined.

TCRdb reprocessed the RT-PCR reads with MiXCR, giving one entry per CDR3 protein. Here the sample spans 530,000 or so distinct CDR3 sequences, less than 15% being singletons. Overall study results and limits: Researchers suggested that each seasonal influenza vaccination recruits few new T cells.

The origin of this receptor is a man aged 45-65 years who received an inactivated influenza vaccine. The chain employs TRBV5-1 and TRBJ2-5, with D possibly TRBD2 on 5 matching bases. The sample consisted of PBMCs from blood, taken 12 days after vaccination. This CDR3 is CASSPDFRGRETQYF. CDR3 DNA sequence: TGCGCCAGCAGCCCGGACTTTCGCGGGCGGGAGACCCAGTACTTC.